The T cell receptor beta chain described here comes from a study of T-cell reconstitution after alpha-beta-depleted transplantation in children. A TCRbeta library incorporating unique molecular identifiers was prepared. TCRdb independently ran MiXCR on the PCR reads; one entry per CDR3 protein. The sample consists of over 400,000 distinct CDR3 sequences, around 13% of them appearing once. Germline CDR1 reads KGHDR; CDR2 reads SFDVKD. Trimming left V 0 bases short and J 1 base short, with 8 bases between. The CDR3 is 15 residues long. The rearrangement uses TRBV24-1 and TRBJ2-5; weak D call: TRBD1 (5 bases). The receptor was isolated from a human donor who donated a stem cell graft to a child with combined immunodeficiency. Sequenced here: PBMCs from the stem cell graft donor, sampled from the stem cell graft. In nucleotides, the CDR3 is TGTGCCACCAGTGATTTGGAGACAGCCCAAGAGACCCAGTACTTC. This translates into CATSDLETAQETQYF.